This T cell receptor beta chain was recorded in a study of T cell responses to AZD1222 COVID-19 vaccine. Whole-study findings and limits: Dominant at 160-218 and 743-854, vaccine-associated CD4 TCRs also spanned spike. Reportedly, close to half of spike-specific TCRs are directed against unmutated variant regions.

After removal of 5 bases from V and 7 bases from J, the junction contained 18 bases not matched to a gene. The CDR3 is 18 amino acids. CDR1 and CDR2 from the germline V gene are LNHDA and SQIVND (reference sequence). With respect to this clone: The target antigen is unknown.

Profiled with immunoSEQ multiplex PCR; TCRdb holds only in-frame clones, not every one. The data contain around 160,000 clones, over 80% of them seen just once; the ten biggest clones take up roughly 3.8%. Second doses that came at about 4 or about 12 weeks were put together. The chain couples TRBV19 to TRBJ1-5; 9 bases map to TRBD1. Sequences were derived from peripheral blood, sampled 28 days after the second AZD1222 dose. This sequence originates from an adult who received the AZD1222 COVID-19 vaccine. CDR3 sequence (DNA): TGTGCCAGTAGTTCCGGGACAGGGCGTACGACCGTCAGGCAGCCCCAGCATTTT. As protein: CASSSGTGRTTVRQPQHF.